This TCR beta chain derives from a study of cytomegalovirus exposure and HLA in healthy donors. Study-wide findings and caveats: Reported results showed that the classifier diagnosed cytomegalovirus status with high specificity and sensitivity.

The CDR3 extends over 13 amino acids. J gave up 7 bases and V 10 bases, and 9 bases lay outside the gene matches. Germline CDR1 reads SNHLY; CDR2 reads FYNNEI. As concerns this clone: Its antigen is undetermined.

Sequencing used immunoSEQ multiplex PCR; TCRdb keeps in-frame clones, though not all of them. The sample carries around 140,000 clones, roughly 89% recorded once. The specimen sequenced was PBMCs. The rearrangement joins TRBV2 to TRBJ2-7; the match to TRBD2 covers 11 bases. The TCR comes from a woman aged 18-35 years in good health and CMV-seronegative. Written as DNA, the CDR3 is TGTGCCACCTCGTCTAGCGGGGGGTGGGAGCAGTACTTC. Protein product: CATSSSGGWEQYF.